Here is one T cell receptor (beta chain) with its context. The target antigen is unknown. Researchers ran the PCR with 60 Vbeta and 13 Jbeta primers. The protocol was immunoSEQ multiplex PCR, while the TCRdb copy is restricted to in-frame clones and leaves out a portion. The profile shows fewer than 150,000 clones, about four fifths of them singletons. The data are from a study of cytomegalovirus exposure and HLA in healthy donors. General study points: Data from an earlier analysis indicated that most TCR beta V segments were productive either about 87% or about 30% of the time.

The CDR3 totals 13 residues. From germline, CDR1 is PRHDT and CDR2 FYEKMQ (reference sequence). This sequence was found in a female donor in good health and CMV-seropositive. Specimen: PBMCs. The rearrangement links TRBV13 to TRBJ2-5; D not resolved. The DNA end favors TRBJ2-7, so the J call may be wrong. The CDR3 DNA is TGTGCCAGCAGCTTTCAGAGGAGTTACGAGCAGTACTTC. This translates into CASSFQRSYEQYF.